The 4 T cell receptor beta chains below come from one sample, sequenced in a study of T-cell memory formation after mild COVID-19 (dated by TCRdb to the early 2020s). The method behind the library was 5' RACE. TCRdb names Illumina NovaSeq 6000 as the instrument used. The public reads were reanalyzed by TCRdb: fastp trimming at Q25, MiXCR alignment, in-frame beta chains only. Entries that share a CDR3 protein sequence are merged under the most common genes and DNA. This sample has more than 110,000 distinct CDR3 sequences in its table, and approximately 25% of those were observed once. Around 24% of the sample is held by the ten biggest clonotypes. The specimen was PBMCs or a T cell subset sorted from them (not recorded which). Receptors originate from an adult woman who had mild COVID-19 (a few samples of this study predate the infection). The sample titles of this study are shuffled in the database, so cell type and time point are left out; the donor was told from shared clones.

This clonotype was seen a few times. V usage is TRBV12-3 or TRBV12-4 and J usage is TRBJ2-1, with D unclear. The length of the CDR3 is 11 residues. The V end lost 2 bases, the J end lost 9 bases, and 5 bases lay between the germline ends. CDR3 in amino acids: CASSLKAEQFF. CDR3 DNA sequence: TGTGCCAGCAGTTTAAAGGCTGAGCAGTTCTTC.

This clonotype appeared a few times. The V gene is TRBV6-5, the J gene TRBJ1-1, with TRBD1 as a possible D gene (5 bases). V was shortened by 7 bases and J by 3 bases, with 12 bases between the two germline ends. CDR1 and CDR2 (germline): MNHEY, SVGAGI. This CDR3 is built from 13 residues. Written as DNA, the CDR3 is TGTGCCAGCACCTCACCGGGGGACACTGAAGCTTTCTTT. It is translated as CASTSPGDTEAFF.

Only a few counts were recorded for this clonotype. The chain carries TRBV7-6 and TRBJ2-4, with 8 bases identical to TRBD1. The junction had 8 bases not matched to a gene; V was cut back by 4 bases and J by 6 bases. This CDR3 comprises 15 residues. Germline values: CDR1 SGHVS, CDR2 FNYEAQ. The CDR3 DNA follows: TGTGCCAGCAGCTCTTCGACAGGGGTCGGAAACATTCAGTACTTC. Translated: CASSSSTGVGNIQYF.

This chain joins TRBV7-9 and TRBJ2-7, with a tentative D call TRBD2 (6 bases). The CDR3 length is 12 residues. Germline V gene data show CDR1 as SEHNR and CDR2 as FQNEAQ (reference sequence). The ends were cut back, 5 bases at V and 7 bases at J, with 12 bases in the middle. Here the CDR3 DNA reads TGTGCCAGCAGCGTGCCCGGGACTGAGCAGTACTTC. Translated: CASSVPGTEQYF.